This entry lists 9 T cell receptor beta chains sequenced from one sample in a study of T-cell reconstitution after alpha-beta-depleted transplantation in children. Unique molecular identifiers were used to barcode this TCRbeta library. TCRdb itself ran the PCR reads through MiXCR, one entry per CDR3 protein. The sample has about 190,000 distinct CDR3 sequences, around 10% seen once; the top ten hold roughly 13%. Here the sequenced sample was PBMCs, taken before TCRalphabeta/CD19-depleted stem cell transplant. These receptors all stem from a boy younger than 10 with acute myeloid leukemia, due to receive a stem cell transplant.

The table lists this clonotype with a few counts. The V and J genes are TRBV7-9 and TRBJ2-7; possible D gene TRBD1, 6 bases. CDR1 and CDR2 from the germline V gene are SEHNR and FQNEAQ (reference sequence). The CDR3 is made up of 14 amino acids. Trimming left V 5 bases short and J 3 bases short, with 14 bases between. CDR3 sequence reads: CASSPIPDSYEQYF. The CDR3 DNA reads TGTGCCAGCAGCCCCATTCCGGACAGCTACGAGCAGTACTTC.

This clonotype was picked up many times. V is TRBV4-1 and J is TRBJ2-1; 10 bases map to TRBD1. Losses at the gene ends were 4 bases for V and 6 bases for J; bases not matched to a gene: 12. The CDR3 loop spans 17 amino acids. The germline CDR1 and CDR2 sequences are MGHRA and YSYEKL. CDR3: CASSRRSSGQGVNEQFF. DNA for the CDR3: TGCGCCAGCAGCCGTAGGAGTTCTGGACAGGGGGTCAATGAGCAGTTCTTC.

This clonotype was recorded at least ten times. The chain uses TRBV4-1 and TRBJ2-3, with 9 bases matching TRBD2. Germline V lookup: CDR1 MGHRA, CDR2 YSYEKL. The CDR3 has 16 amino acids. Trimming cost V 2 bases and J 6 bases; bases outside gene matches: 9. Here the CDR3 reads CASSQYRASGVDTQYF. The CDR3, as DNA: TGCGCCAGCAGCCAATATCGGGCTAGCGGGGTGGATACGCAGTATTTT.

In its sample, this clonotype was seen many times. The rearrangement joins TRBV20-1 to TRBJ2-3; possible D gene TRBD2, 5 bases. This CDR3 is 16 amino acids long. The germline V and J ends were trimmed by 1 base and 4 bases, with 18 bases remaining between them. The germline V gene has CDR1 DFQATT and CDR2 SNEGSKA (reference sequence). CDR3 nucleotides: TGCAGTGCTAGAGTTATTTTGGCGGGCCGCCCAGATACGCAGTATTTT. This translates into CSARVILAGRPDTQYF.

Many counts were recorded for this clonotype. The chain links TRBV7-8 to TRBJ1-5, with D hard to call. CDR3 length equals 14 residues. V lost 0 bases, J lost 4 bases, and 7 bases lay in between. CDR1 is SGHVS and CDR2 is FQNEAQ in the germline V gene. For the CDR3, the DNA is TGTGCCAGCAGCTTAGCCAGACTTAATCAGCCCCAGCATTTT. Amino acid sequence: CASSLARLNQPQHF.

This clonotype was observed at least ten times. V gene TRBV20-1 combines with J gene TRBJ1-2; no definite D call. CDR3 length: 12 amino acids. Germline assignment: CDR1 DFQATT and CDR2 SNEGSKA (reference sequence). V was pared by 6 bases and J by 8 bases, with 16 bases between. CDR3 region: CSAVSSSWGYTF. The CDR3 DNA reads TGCAGTGCCGTCTCCTCCTCTTGGGGCTACACCTTC.

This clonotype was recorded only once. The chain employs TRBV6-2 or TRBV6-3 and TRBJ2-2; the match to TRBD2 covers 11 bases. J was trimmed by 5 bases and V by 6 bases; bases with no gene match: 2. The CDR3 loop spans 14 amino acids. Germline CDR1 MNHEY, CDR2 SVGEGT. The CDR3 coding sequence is TGTGCCAGCAGGGGACTAGCGGCGACCGGGGAGCTGTTTTTT. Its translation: CASRGLAATGELFF.

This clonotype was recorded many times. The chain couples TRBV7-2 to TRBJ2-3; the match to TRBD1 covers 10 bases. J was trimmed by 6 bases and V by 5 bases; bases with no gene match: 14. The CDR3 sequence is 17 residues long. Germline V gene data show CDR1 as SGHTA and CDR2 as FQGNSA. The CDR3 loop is CASSVTLMGQGHDTQYF. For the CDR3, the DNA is TGTGCCAGCAGCGTAACCTTAATGGGACAGGGGCACGATACGCAGTATTTT.

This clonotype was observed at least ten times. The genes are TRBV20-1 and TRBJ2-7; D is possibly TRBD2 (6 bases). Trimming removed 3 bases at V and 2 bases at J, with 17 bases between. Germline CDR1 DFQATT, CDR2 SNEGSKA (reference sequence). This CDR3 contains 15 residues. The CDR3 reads CSASFEASVTYEQYF. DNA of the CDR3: TGCAGTGCTAGTTTTGAGGCTAGCGTCACCTACGAGCAGTACTTC.